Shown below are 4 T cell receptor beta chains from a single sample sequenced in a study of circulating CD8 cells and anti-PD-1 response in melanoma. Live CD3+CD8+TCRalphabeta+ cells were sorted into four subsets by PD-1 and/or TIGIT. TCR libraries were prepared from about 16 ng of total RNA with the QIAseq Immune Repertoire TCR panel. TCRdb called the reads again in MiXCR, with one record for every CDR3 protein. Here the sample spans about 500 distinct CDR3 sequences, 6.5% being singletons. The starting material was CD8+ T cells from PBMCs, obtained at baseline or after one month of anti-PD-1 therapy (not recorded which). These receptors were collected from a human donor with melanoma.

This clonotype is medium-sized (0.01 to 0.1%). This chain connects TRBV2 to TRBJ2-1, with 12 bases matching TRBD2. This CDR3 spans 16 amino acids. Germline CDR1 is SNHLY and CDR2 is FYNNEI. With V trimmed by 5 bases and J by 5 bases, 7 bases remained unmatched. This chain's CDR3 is CASSSRLAGVHNEQFF. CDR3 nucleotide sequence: TGTGCCAGCAGTTCGCGACTAGCGGGAGTACACAATGAGCAGTTCTTC.

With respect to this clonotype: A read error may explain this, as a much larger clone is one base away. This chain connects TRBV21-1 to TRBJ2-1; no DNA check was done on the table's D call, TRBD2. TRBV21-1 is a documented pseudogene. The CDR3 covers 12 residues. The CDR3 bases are TGTGCCAGCAGCATCTTGACTAGCTCGTGGATCTTC. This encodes CASSILTSSWIF.

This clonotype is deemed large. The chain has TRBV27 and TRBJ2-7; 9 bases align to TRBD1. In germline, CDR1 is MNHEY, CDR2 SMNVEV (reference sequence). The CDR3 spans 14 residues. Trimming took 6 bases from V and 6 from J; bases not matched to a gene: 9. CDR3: CASSFGTGSGEQYF. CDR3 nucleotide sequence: TGTGCCAGCAGCTTTGGGACAGGGTCAGGCGAGCAGTACTTC.

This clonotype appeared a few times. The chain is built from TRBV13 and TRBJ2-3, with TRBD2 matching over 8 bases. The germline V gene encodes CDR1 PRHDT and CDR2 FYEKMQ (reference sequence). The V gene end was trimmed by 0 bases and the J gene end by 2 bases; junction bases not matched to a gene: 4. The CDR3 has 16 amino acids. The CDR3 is CASSLGERGFTDTQYF. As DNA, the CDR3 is TGTGCCAGCAGCTTAGGGGAGCGGGGGTTCACAGATACGCAGTATTTT.